Listed below are T cell receptor beta chains from one sample, sequenced in a study of cytomegalovirus exposure and HLA in healthy donors. Data came from immunoSEQ multiplex PCR; TCRdb stores just in-frame clones and leaves some out. The sample lists roughly 150,000 clones; around 83% were seen once. What was sequenced was PBMCs. The receptors were gathered from a man in his thirties or forties in good health and CMV-seropositive. CDR3s include the opening cysteine and the closing phenylalanine or tryptophan. Fields, in order: CDR3 DNA, CDR3 protein, D gene, clone size, CDR3 length, V gene, J gene. D genes are given only for firm matches. Not every row has a clone size; where given, it reads once, few, many or a size class.

TGTGCCAGCAGCCCCCGTCTTAGCGGGTACACCTACAATGAGCAGTTCTTC,CASSPRLSGYTYNEQFF,TRBD2,-,17,TRBV9,TRBJ2-1
TGCGCCAGCAGCTTGTTAGCTAGCGCCAAAGGGGACGAGCAGTACTTC,CASSLLASAKGDEQYF,-,-,16,TRBV5-1,TRBJ2-7
TGTGCCACCAGCAGGGACACTTACCGTGAGCAGTTCTTC,CATSRDTYREQFF,-,-,13,TRBV15,TRBJ2-1
TGCGCCAGCAGCTCTCCGGCGGGCAATGAGCAGTTCTTC,CASSSPAGNEQFF,-,-,13,TRBV4-1,TRBJ2-1
TGTGCCAGCAGCTTGAGAGCGGGAGATACGCAGTATTTT,CASSLRAGDTQYF,-,-,13,TRBV5-6,TRBJ2-3
TGCGCCAGCAGCCCGGGACTAGAGCACGAGCAGTACTTC,CASSPGLEHEQYF,TRBD2,-,13,TRBV5-1,TRBJ2-7
TGCGCCAGCAGCCATAGGGACAGCGTGGGCGGGGAGCTGTTTTTT,CASSHRDSVGGELFF,TRBD1,-,15,TRBV4-1,TRBJ2-2
TGCAGCGTTGAAAGGGGGGCTAGCGGGAGCGAAGTGCAGTTCTTC,CSVERGASGSEVQFF,TRBD2,once,15,TRBV29-1,TRBJ2-1
TGTGCCAGTAGACAAAGTGGGAAGGGGGATAGTCAGCCCCAGCATTTT,CASRQSGKGDSQPQHF,-,-,16,TRBV19,TRBJ1-5
TGTGCCAGTAGCCAGGGAGGTGGAAACACCATATATTTT,CASSQGGGNTIYF,-,-,13,TRBV19,TRBJ1-3
TGCGCCAGCACCCCTCGGGCGGGCTCTAGCACAGATACGCAGTATTTT,CASTPRAGSSTDTQYF,-,-,16,TRBV4-3,TRBJ2-3
TGTGCCAGCAGCTTAGGTGGGGCAACGAACACTGAAGCTTTCTTT,CASSLGGATNTEAFF,-,many,15,TRBV7-6,TRBJ1-1
TGTGCCAGCAGCGTAGCCGCGGGGAACACCGGGGAGCTGTTTTTT,CASSVAAGNTGELFF,-,-,15,TRBV9,TRBJ2-2
TGTGCCAGCAGCCCGCGACCTAGGGGAGGCAGTTCACCCCTCCACTTT,CASSPRPRGGSSPLHF,-,-,16,TRBV7-2,TRBJ1-6
TGCGCCAGCAGCTTGGCGTCACACTACAATGAGCAGTTCTTC,CASSLASHYNEQFF,-,-,14,TRBV5-1,TRBJ2-1
TGTGCCAGCAGTGAACTAGGGGGGGGCCTTTATGGCTACACCTTC,CASSELGGGLYGYTF,-,-,15,TRBV2,TRBJ1-2